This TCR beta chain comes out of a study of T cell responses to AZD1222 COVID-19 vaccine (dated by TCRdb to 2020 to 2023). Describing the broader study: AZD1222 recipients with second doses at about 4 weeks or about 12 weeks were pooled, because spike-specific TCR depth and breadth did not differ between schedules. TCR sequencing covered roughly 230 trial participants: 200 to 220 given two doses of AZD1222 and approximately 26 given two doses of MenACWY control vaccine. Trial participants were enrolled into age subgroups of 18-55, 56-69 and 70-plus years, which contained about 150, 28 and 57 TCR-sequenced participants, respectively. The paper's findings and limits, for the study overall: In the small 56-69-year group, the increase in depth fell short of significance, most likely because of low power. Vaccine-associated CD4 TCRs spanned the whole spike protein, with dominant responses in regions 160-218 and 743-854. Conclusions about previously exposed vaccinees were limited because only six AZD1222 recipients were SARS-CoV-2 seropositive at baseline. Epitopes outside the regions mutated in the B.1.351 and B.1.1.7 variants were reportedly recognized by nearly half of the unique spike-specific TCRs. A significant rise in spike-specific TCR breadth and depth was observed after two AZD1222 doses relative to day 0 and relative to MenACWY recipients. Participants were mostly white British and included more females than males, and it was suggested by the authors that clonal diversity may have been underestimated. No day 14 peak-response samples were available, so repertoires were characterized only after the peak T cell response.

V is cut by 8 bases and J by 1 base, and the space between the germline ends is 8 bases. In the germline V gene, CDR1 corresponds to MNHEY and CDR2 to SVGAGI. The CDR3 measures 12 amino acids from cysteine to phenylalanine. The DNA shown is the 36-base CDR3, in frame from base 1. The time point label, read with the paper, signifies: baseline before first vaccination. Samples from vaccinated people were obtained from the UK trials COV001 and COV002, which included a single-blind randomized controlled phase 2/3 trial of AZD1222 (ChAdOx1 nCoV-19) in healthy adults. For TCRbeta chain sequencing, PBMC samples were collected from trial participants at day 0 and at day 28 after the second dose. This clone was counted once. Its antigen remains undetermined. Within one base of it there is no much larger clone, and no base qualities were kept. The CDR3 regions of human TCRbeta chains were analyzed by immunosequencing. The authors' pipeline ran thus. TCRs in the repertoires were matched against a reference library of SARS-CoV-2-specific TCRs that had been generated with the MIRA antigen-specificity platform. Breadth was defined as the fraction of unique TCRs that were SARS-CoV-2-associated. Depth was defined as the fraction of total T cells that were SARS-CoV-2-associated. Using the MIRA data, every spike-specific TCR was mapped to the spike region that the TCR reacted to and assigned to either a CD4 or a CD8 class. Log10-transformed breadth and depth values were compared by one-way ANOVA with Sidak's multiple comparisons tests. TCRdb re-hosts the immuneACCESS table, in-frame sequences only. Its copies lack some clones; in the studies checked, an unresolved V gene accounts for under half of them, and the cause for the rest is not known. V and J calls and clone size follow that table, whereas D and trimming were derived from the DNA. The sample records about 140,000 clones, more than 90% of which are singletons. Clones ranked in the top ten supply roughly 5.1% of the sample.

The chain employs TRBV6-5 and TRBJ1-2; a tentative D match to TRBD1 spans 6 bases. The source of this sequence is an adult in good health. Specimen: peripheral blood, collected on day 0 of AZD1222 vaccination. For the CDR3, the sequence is CASSDSNYGYTF. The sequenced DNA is TGTGCCAGCTCGGACAGTAACTATGGCTACACCTTC.